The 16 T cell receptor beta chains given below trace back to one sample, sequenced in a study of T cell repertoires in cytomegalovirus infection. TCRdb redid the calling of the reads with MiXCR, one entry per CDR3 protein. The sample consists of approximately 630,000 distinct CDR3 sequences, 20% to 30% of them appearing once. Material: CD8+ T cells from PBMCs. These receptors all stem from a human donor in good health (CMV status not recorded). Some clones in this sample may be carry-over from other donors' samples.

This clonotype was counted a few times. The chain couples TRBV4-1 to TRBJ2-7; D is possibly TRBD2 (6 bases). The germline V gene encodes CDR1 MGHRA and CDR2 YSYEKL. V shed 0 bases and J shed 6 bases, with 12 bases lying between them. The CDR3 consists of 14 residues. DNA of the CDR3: TGCGCCAGCAGCCAAGAGAGTGGTAGCGGCGAGCAGTACTTC. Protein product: CASSQESGSGEQYF.

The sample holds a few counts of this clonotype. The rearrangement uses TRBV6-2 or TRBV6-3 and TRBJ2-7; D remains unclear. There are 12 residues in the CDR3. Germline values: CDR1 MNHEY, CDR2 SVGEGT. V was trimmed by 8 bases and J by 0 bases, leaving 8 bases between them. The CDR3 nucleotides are TGTGCCAGCGAAGGAGCCTCCTACGAGCAGTACGTC. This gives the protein CASEGASYEQYV.

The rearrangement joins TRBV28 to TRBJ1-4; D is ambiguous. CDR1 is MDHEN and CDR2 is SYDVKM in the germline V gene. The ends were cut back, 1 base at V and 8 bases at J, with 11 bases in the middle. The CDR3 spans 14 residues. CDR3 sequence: CASSLLGVREKLFF. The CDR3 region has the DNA TGTGCCAGCAGTTTATTGGGAGTCAGAGAAAAACTGTTTTTT. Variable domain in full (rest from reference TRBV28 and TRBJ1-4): DVKVTQSSRYLVKRTGEKVFLECVQDMDHENMFWYRQDPGLGLRLIYFSYDVKMKEKGDIPEGYSVSREKKERFSLILESASTNQTSMYLCASSLLGVREKLFFGSGTQLSVL.

In nucleotides, the CDR3 is TGTGCCAGCAGTTTACCCCCTTGGACTAGCGGGGGGGAGTCGCAGTATTTT. Encoded protein: CASSLPPWTSGGESQYF. V gene TRBV28 combines with J gene TRBJ2-3; 15 bases match TRBD2. This CDR3 spans 17 amino acids. V lost 2 bases to trimming and J lost 10 bases; unmatched junction nucleotides: 10. The germline CDR1 and CDR2 sequences are MDHEN and SYDVKM.

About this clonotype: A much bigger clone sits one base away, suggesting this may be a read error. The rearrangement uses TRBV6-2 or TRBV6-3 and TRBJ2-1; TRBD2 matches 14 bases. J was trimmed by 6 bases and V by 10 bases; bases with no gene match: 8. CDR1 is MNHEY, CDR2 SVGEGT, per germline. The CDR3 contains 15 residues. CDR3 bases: TGTGCCAACACCCCGACTAGCGGGGGGGTCAATGAGCAGTTCTTC. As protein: CANTPTSGGVNEQFF.

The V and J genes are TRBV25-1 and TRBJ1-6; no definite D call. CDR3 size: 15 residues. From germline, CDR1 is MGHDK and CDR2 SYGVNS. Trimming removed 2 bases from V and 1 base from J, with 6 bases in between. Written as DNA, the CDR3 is TGTGCCAGCAGTGAAGGGGATTCCTATAATTCACCCCTCCACTTT. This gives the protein CASSEGDSYNSPLHF.

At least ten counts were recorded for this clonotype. CDR3 region: CASRLALYNEQFF. The CDR3, as DNA: TGTGCCAGCAGACTAGCGCTATACAATGAGCAGTTCTTC. The J gene is TRBJ2-1, the V gene TRBV11-2; 7 nucleotides align to TRBD2. CDR3 size: 13 residues. V was clipped by 6 bases and J by 4 bases; unmatched bases: 3. The germline V gene encodes CDR1 SGHAT and CDR2 FQNNGV.

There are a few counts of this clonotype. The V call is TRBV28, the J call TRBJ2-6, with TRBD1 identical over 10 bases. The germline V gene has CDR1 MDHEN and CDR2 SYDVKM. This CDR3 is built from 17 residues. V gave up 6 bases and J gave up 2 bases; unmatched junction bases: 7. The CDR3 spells CASRVGTGVPGANVLTF. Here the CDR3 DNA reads TGTGCCAGCAGAGTCGGGACAGGGGTGCCTGGGGCCAACGTCCTGACTTTC.

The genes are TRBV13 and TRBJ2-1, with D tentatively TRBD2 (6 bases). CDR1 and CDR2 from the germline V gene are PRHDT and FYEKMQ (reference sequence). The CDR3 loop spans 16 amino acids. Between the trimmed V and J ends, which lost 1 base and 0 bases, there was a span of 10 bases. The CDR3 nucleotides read TGTGCCAGCAGCTTAGAGGGGAGGAGCTCCTACAATGAGCAGTTCTTC. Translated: CASSLEGRSSYNEQFF.

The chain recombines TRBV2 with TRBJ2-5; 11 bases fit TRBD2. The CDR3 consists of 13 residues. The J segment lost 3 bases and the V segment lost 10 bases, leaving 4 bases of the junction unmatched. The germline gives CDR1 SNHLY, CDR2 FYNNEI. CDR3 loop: CAIQGLAEETQYF. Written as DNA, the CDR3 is TGTGCCATACAGGGACTAGCGGAAGAGACCCAGTACTTC.

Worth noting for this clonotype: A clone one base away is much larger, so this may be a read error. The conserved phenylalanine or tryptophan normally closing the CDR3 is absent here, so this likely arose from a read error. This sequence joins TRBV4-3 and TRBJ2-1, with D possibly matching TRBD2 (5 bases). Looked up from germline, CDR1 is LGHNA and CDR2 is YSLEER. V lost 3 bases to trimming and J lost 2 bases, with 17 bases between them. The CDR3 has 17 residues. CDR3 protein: CASSHAAEAEPYNEQFL. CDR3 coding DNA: TGCGCCAGCAGCCATGCTGCCGAAGCGGAACCCTACAATGAGCAGTTCCTC.

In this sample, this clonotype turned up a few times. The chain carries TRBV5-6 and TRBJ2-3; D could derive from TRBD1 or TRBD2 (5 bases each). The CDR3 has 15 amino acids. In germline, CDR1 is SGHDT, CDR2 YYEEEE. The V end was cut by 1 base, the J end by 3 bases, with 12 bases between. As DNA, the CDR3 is TGTGCCAGCAGCTTGTTTGGGACGGATACAGATACGCAGTATTTT. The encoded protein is CASSLFGTDTDTQYF.

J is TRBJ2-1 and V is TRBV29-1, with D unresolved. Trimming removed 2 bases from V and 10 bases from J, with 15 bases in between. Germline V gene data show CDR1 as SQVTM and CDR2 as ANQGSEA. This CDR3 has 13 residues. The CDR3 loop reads CSVEWIHSLEQFF. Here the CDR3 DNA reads TGCAGCGTTGAATGGATACATTCCCTAGAGCAGTTCTTC.

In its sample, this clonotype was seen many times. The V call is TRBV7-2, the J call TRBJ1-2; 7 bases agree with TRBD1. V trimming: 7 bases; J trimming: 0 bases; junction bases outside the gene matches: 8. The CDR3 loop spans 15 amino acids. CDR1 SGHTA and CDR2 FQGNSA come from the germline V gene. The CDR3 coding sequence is TGTGCCAGCACTCAAGGGGGCCGATCTAACTATGGCTACACCTTC. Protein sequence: CASTQGGRSNYGYTF.

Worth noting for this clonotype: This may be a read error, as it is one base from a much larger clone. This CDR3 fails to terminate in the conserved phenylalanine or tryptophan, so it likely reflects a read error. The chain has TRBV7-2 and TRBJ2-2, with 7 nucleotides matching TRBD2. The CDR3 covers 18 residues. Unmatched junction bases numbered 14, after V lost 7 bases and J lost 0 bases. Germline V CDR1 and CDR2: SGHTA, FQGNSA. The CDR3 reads CASIQQWEGSANTGELFS. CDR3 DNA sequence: TGTGCCAGCATCCAACAGTGGGAGGGCAGCGCGAACACCGGGGAGCTGTTTTCT.

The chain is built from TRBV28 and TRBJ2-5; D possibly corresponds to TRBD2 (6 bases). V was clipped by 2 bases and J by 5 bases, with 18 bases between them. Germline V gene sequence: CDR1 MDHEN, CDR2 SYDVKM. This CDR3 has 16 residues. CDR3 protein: CASSLEKIGEEETQYF. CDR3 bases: TGTGCCAGCAGTTTAGAGAAGATAGGGGAGGAGGAGACCCAGTACTTC.